This T cell receptor (beta chain) emerged from a study of blood T cell repertoires in COVID-19. Study overall: Sites across the United States, Italy and Spain contributed samples from acute and convalescent COVID-19.

It was within 2 weeks before study entry that exposed participants met a COVID-19 case. Here immunoSEQ multiplex PCR was the method, and the copy in TCRdb shows in-frame clones only, minus some. The repertoire holds roughly 240,000 clones, with 83% as singletons. The sample taken for sequencing was PBMCs or T cells enriched from blood (not recorded which). This clonotype was obtained from a woman aged 40 to 50 who had been exposed to COVID-19.

The CDR3 sequence is CASSARDSNEQFF. The CDR3 DNA follows: TGTGCCAGCAGCGCCCGGGACTCCAATGAGCAGTTCTTC. V is TRBV13 and J is TRBJ2-1; possibly TRBD2 for D (6 bases). Germline V lookup: CDR1 PRHDT, CDR2 FYEKMQ (reference sequence). Trimming stripped 5 bases from V and 6 bases from J, with 11 bases between. The CDR3 totals 13 residues.